This entry describes one TCR beta chain. Trimming stripped 2 bases from V and 4 bases from J, with 14 bases between. Per germline, CDR1 SGHTA and CDR2 FQGNSA. The CDR3 covers 15 residues. Original processing notes: Nucleated cell number was recorded as an estimate derived from reference gene primer amplification. Libraries were prepared by immunoSEQ multiplex PCR; TCRdb keeps only in-frame clonotypes and omits some of them. V and J calls and clone size follow that table, whereas D and trimming were derived from the DNA. The sample shows approximately 280,000 clones, about 82% of them seen only once. The data are from a study of blood T cell repertoires in COVID-19. Background on the study: The United States, Italy and Spain provided the acute and convalescent COVID-19 samples. PBMCs, B-cell-depleted T cells, or T cells were the source of the cDNA or gDNA that made up the material.

The chain recombines TRBV7-2 with TRBJ1-2; the D is unclear. The receptor was isolated from a man aged 50 to 59 with active or convalescent COVID-19. Sequenced input: peripheral blood. Written as DNA, the CDR3 is TGTGCCAGCAGCTTATCTTTTATGGTTAGCTATGGCTACACCTTC. Translating gives CASSLSFMVSYGYTF.